This TCR beta chain was sequenced for a study of T cells in Graves' hyperthyroidism and ophthalmopathy. Study-level information: Peripheral blood was secured at the point of initial diagnosis, before any treatment. Study-wide points: Expanded thyroid clonotypes (above 0.001) were mostly also found in blood.

Graves' hyperthyroidism was deemed stable given no ophthalmopathy progression within 18 months. It was uncontrolled infection, other autoimmune disease, pregnancy or lactation that excluded patients. This clonotype appeared many times. Its matching antigen is unknown. Looked up from germline, CDR1 is KGHDR and CDR2 is SFDVKD. V was clipped by 5 bases and J by 3 bases, with 14 bases between them. The CDR3 has 15 residues. TCR beta CDR3 sequences were amplified from RNA transcripts. In the first-round RT-PCR of the TCR CDR3, the HTBI primer set was used. Via MiXCR, TCRdb re-called the multiplex PCR reads, giving one row per CDR3 protein. The table shows about 690,000 distinct CDR3 sequences, with approximately 15% occurring only once.

The source of this sequence is a man between 45 and 60 years old with Graves' hyperthyroidism. The chain employs TRBV24-1 and TRBJ2-3; the D call may be TRBD1 or TRBD2 (5 bases each). Sequences were obtained from blood. The DNA for the CDR3 is TGTGCCACCAGTGGAATGGGGGTCCTTACAGATACGCAGTATTTT. Translated: CATSGMGVLTDTQYF.